A selection of T cell receptor beta chains follows, all from one sample in a study of cytomegalovirus exposure and HLA in healthy donors. This table comes from immunoSEQ multiplex PCR, and its TCRdb copy is limited to in-frame clones, with some not included. Among tens of thousands of clones listed, about 92% were seen once. The sample comprised PBMCs. These receptors were collected from a woman between 18 and 30 years old in good health and CMV-seropositive. CDR3s include the opening cysteine and the closing phenylalanine or tryptophan. The order of the fields is CDR3 protein, J gene, V gene.

cdr3_aa: CSAVSRDEKLFF; j_call: TRBJ1-4; v_call: TRBV29-1
cdr3_aa: CASSVGSGVVTDTQYF; j_call: TRBJ2-3; v_call: TRBV9
cdr3_aa: CASSWTDLSYNEQFF; j_call: TRBJ2-1; v_call: TRBV7-6
cdr3_aa: CATSRDPTRGGHTQYF; j_call: TRBJ2-3; v_call: TRBV15
cdr3_aa: CASSLAGGNEKLFF; j_call: TRBJ1-4; v_call: TRBV6-6
cdr3_aa: CASRKGALNTEAFF; j_call: TRBJ1-1; v_call: TRBV7-9
cdr3_aa: CASSATGFNYGYTF; j_call: TRBJ1-2; v_call: TRBV5-1
cdr3_aa: CASSPSTGVSNQPQHF; j_call: TRBJ1-5; v_call: TRBV28
cdr3_aa: CASSQDPRVAEQFF; j_call: TRBJ2-1; v_call: TRBV4-1
cdr3_aa: CASIRGGETDTQYF; j_call: TRBJ2-3; v_call: TRBV25-1
cdr3_aa: CASRPDRDNTEAFF; j_call: TRBJ1-1; v_call: TRBV5-5
cdr3_aa: CASGAAASYEQYF; j_call: TRBJ2-7; v_call: TRBV7-8
cdr3_aa: CASSKSGGVYNEQFF; j_call: TRBJ2-1; v_call: TRBV9
cdr3_aa: CASSPPIGGSSEKLFF; j_call: TRBJ1-4; v_call: TRBV7-9
cdr3_aa: CASSQELRAPDTQYF; j_call: TRBJ2-3; v_call: TRBV5-4
cdr3_aa: CASSRTGTTNEKLFF; j_call: TRBJ1-4; v_call: TRBV5-1
cdr3_aa: CASMGTRGADTQYF; j_call: TRBJ2-3; v_call: TRBV6-1
cdr3_aa: CASSHRDLISYNEQFF; j_call: TRBJ2-1; v_call: TRBV2
cdr3_aa: CGFQGYSGANVLTF; j_call: TRBJ2-6; v_call: TRBV30
cdr3_aa: CASSRAAGSGNTIYF; j_call: TRBJ1-3; v_call: TRBV5-4
cdr3_aa: CASSDGTGVVTDTQYF; j_call: TRBJ2-3; v_call: TRBV2
cdr3_aa: CASSFNAGQGRNEQFF; j_call: TRBJ2-1; v_call: TRBV7-2
cdr3_aa: CATSRDLGGGAEAFF; j_call: TRBJ1-1; v_call: TRBV15
cdr3_aa: CASSGSGTGGEGLFF; j_call: TRBJ1-4; v_call: TRBV4-2
cdr3_aa: CAQALTYNEQFF; j_call: TRBJ2-1; v_call: TRBV7-9
cdr3_aa: CAISESRTGGSSVNQPQHF; j_call: TRBJ1-5; v_call: TRBV10-3
cdr3_aa: CASSPRTGGGQGSYNEQFF; j_call: TRBJ2-1; v_call: TRBV4-1
cdr3_aa: CASSQDLQGTVATNEKLFF; j_call: TRBJ1-4; v_call: TRBV4-3
cdr3_aa: CASSRTITATGSSYNEQFF; j_call: TRBJ2-1; v_call: TRBV13
cdr3_aa: CSVLGTGDYEQYF; j_call: TRBJ2-7; v_call: TRBV29-1
cdr3_aa: CASSVAPGLGEKLFF; j_call: TRBJ1-4; v_call: TRBV9
cdr3_aa: CASSEVGPGQGYTF; j_call: TRBJ1-2; v_call: TRBV6-1
cdr3_aa: CAINNRGTDTQYF; j_call: TRBJ2-3; v_call: TRBV10-3
cdr3_aa: CASSALEGEAQPQHF; j_call: TRBJ1-5; v_call: TRBV6-1
cdr3_aa: CASNVGGTAELYGYTF; j_call: TRBJ1-2; v_call: TRBV19
cdr3_aa: CASSLSRAVGNTIYF; j_call: TRBJ1-3; v_call: TRBV28
cdr3_aa: CASSGNRAPYGYTF; j_call: TRBJ1-2; v_call: TRBV7-2
cdr3_aa: CASSLSGQATNEKLFF; j_call: TRBJ1-4; v_call: TRBV7-9
cdr3_aa: CASSQDTGEETQYF; j_call: TRBJ2-5; v_call: TRBV4-1
cdr3_aa: CASSEEKATGQYF; j_call: TRBJ2-7; v_call: TRBV10-3
cdr3_aa: CASSEWEEQFF; j_call: TRBJ2-1; v_call: TRBV6-1
cdr3_aa: CASSLEAGVNYGYTF; j_call: TRBJ1-2; v_call: TRBV27
cdr3_aa: CASSEKLAGVVGELFF; j_call: TRBJ2-2; v_call: TRBV5-6
cdr3_aa: CASSQEPSGEGANVLTF; j_call: TRBJ2-6; v_call: TRBV4-3
cdr3_aa: CASSESGGEGTGELFF; j_call: TRBJ2-2; v_call: TRBV6-4
cdr3_aa: CASSARVAPDTQYF; j_call: TRBJ2-3; v_call: TRBV2
cdr3_aa: CASRQGQEAFF; j_call: TRBJ1-1; v_call: TRBV7-6
cdr3_aa: CASSFLGRGTEAFF; j_call: TRBJ1-1; v_call: TRBV5-1
cdr3_aa: CASSLIAGTSDSYNEQFF; j_call: TRBJ2-1; v_call: TRBV11-2
cdr3_aa: CASSLAPRKGWNTEAFF; j_call: TRBJ1-1; v_call: TRBV7-8
cdr3_aa: CAWSQKYGQGITYEQYF; j_call: TRBJ2-7; v_call: TRBV30
cdr3_aa: CASSEGGYGYTF; j_call: TRBJ1-2; v_call: TRBV28
cdr3_aa: CASSLGLLSTDTQYF; j_call: TRBJ2-3; v_call: TRBV7-3
cdr3_aa: CASSSYSRANDSPLHF; j_call: TRBJ1-6; v_call: TRBV28
cdr3_aa: CASSQGAGGLQPQHF; j_call: TRBJ1-5; v_call: TRBV4-1
cdr3_aa: CASSLQVSSTDTQYF; j_call: TRBJ2-3; v_call: TRBV5-5
cdr3_aa: CASSYTGRRETQYF; j_call: TRBJ2-5; v_call: TRBV6-5
cdr3_aa: CASSFRSGQETQYF; j_call: TRBJ2-5; v_call: TRBV7-2
cdr3_aa: CSVVWPQHF; j_call: TRBJ1-5; v_call: TRBV29-1
cdr3_aa: CASSDSRVVGKLFF; j_call: TRBJ1-4; v_call: TRBV2